Listed below are T cell receptor beta chains from one sample, sequenced in a study of control samples from healthy donors and cancer patients. The protocol was immunoSEQ multiplex PCR, while the TCRdb copy is restricted to in-frame clones and leaves out a portion. The repertoire consists of about 140,000 clones, with 91% occurring once and the leading ten covering about 7.6%. The sample was blood. Receptors originate from a man between 18 and 35 years old in good health. Both conserved end residues are part of each CDR3. Each record gives: CDR3 protein, V gene.

CDR3: CASSSPPGGPDNEKLFF
V: TRBV5-6

CDR3: CASSRADYEQYF
V: TRBV2

CDR3: CASSFLSSGNTIYF
V: TRBV7-2

CDR3: CASSYTGLGNTIYF
V: TRBV28

CDR3: CASSEVQPQHF
V: TRBV6-1

CDR3: CASSQRTGSTDTQYF
V: TRBV7-6

CDR3: CASSTTGNSETQYF
V: TRBV5-1

CDR3: CASSVDGGPTEAFF
V: TRBV9

CDR3: CASSRQGASTEAFF
V: TRBV2

CDR3: CASSNPGHLNTEAFF
V: TRBV5-4

CDR3: CASSYPGQGALGSYEQYF
V: TRBV7-2

CDR3: CASSTRQVGEKLFF
V: TRBV6-5

CDR3: CASSERAGSMGTQYF
V: TRBV2

CDR3: CASSLVRDFPGNTIYF
V: TRBV7-2

CDR3: CASRRPYTGELFF
V: TRBV27

CDR3: CASSLLQSGNTIYF
V: TRBV5-5

CDR3: CASSPLDRGGQGEQYF
V: TRBV27

CDR3: CASSPRDPMNTEAFF
V: TRBV7-9